This T cell receptor (beta chain) was recorded in a study of tumor-infiltrating lymphocytes in primary liver carcinoma. CDR1 and CDR2 from the germline V gene are SGHNT and YYREEE (reference sequence). The CDR3 totals 16 residues. The V and J ends lost 0 bases and 8 bases, in that order; junction bases with no gene match: 9. Unsorted whole blood supplied the blood RNA, and germline DNA was isolated too. Making TCR beta cDNA involved 400 to 600 ng total RNA and a constant-region primer. Modified slightly, ARM-PCR produced TCR beta libraries over three nested multiplex PCR rounds. Forward primers for TRBV1-TRBV30 and a C-beta reverse primer served the first two PCR rounds, at around 9 cycles each. TCRdb re-derived calls from the multiplex PCR reads in MiXCR, one entry per CDR3 protein. Found here are 330,000 or so distinct CDR3 sequences, 65% of them singletons; the top ten hold roughly 6%.

This receptor was identified in a man aged 40-50 years with primary liver carcinoma and hepatitis B virus infection. The material sequenced was peripheral blood. The chain uses TRBV5-4 and TRBJ2-1, with 9 nucleotides matching TRBD1. CDR3 sequence reads: CASSLGTGGHYDEQFF. In DNA, the CDR3 is TGTGCCAGCAGCTTGGGAACAGGGGGCCATTACGATGAGCAGTTCTTC.